A selection of T cell receptor beta chains follows, all from one sample in a study of blood T cell repertoires in COVID-19. The protocol was immunoSEQ multiplex PCR, while the TCRdb copy is restricted to in-frame clones and leaves out a portion. The sample yields 400,000 to 550,000 clones, 75% to 90% seen once. Sequencing input: peripheral blood. The receptors originated from a woman aged 25 to 39 with acute or convalescent COVID-19. Each CDR3 is given with its conserved first and last residue. D genes are given only for firm matches. Some rows mark clone size as missing; the rest say once, few, many or name a class of expanded clone.

CASSHQDRAATDTQYF | TGTGCCAGCAGCCACCAGGACAGGGCAGCCACAGATACGCAGTATTTT | . | TRBV3-1/TRBV3-2 | TRBD1 | TRBJ2-3
CASSLESGGYNEQFF | TGCGCCAGCAGCTTGGAGAGCGGGGGCTACAATGAGCAGTTCTTC | . | TRBV5-1 | TRBD2 | TRBJ2-1
CASSIGGPRQGTQFF | TGTGCCAGTAGTATAGGGGGGCCGAGACAGGGAACGCAGTTCTTC | . | TRBV19 | TRBD1 | TRBJ2-1
CASSPRRPGYSTDTQYF | TGTGCCAGCAGCCCCCGCCGCCCAGGCTATAGCACAGATACGCAGTATTTT | once | TRBV21-1 | . | TRBJ2-3
CASSTGQERRETQYF | TGTGCCAGTAGCACCGGACAGGAGCGGAGGGAGACCCAGTACTTC | . | TRBV19 | TRBD1 | TRBJ2-5
CASSIRDRRDTQYF | TGTGCCAGCAGTATCCGGGACAGACGAGATACGCAGTATTTT | . | TRBV6-5 | TRBD1 | TRBJ2-3
CASSVVQGQGDHYGYTF | TGTGCCAGCAGCGTAGTCCAGGGACAGGGGGATCACTATGGCTACACCTTC | . | TRBV9 | TRBD1 | TRBJ1-2
CASSFGGASETQYF | TGTGCCAGCAGCTTTGGGGGGGCCAGTGAGACCCAGTACTTC | . | TRBV7-9 | . | TRBJ2-5
CASSEAGGASETQYF | TGTGCCAGCAGTGAAGCGGGGGGGGCGTCAGAGACCCAGTACTTC | . | TRBV2 | . | TRBJ2-5
CASSSRGSYEQYF | TGTGCCAGCAGCTCCAGGGGATCCTACGAGCAGTACTTC | . | TRBV5-5 | . | TRBJ2-7
CASSYLQGVRPSNQPQHF | TGTGCCAGCAGTTACCTCCAGGGCGTGCGACCTAGCAATCAGCCCCAGCATTTT | . | TRBV6-2/TRBV6-3 | . | TRBJ1-5
CAISDNNEQYF | TGTGCCATCAGTGATAACAACGAGCAGTACTTC | . | TRBV10-3 | . | TRBJ2-7
CATSDSNPGHGAADTQYF | TGTGCCACCAGTGATTCGAACCCGGGACACGGGGCAGCAGATACGCAGTATTTT | many | TRBV24-1 | . | TRBJ2-3
CASSLRDRQAPYEQYF | TGTGCCAGCAGTCTCCGGGACAGGCAGGCTCCTTACGAGCAGTACTTC | few | TRBV27 | TRBD1 | TRBJ2-7
CATSEPGQVEQYF | TGTGCCACCAGTGAACCCGGACAGGTCGAGCAGTACTTC | . | TRBV24-1 | TRBD1 | TRBJ2-7
CASRGTSGGVYEQFF | TGTGCCAGCAGAGGGACTAGCGGGGGGGTCTATGAGCAGTTCTTC | . | TRBV2 | TRBD2 | TRBJ2-1
CASSLAPRAGYTF | TGTGCCAGCAGCTTAGCACCCAGGGCTGGCTACACCTTC | once | TRBV7-2 | . | TRBJ1-2
CASNRQGASNQPQHF | TGTGCCAGCAACCGACAGGGGGCCAGCAATCAGCCCCAGCATTTT | . | TRBV6-1 | TRBD1 | TRBJ1-5
CAWSGGGNQPQHF | TGTGCCTGGAGTGGCGGGGGCAATCAGCCCCAGCATTTT | once | TRBV30 | . | TRBJ1-5
CASSYGLNEQFF | TGTGCCAGCAGTTACGGACTCAATGAGCAGTTCTTC | . | TRBV6-6 | . | TRBJ2-1
CSASIGQKFNIQYF | TGCAGTGCTAGTATAGGACAAAAGTTTAACATTCAGTACTTC | . | TRBV20-1 | . | TRBJ2-4
CASSFIGNTEAFF | TGTGCCAGCAGTTTTATCGGGAACACTGAAGCTTTCTTT | . | TRBV27 | . | TRBJ1-1
CASSLRASGGAYEQFF | TGTGCCAGCAGCCTAAGGGCTAGCGGGGGGGCCTATGAGCAGTTCTTC | . | TRBV7-3 | TRBD2 | TRBJ2-1
CASSELVAGGPRNEQFF | TGTGCCAGCAGTGAACTGGTAGCGGGGGGGCCTCGAAATGAGCAGTTCTTC | . | TRBV6-1 | TRBD2 | TRBJ2-1
CASSPSADSGYGYTF | TGTGCCAGCAGCCCCTCCGCGGATAGTGGATATGGCTACACCTTC | . | TRBV11-2 | . | TRBJ1-2
CASRAPRTGSYEQYF | TGTGCCAGCAGAGCCCCCCGGACAGGCTCCTACGAGCAGTACTTC | . | TRBV6-5 | TRBD1 | TRBJ2-7
CASSRKQGGYEQYF | TGTGCCAGCAGCAGAAAACAGGGGGGCTACGAGCAGTACTTC | . | TRBV13 | TRBD1 | TRBJ2-7
CASRDGALPSLACVLYSNQPQHF | TGCGCCAGCCGTGATGGGGCTTTGCCTTCGCTTGCTTGCGTTTTATATAGCAATCAGCCCCAGCATTTT | . | TRBV23-1 | . | TRBJ1-5
CASSQDLKGTWREYQETQYF | TGCGCCAGCAGCCAAGATTTAAAAGGGACTTGGCGGGAGTACCAAGAGACCCAGTACTTC | . | TRBV4-1 | TRBD2 | TRBJ2-5
CASSAGQARNEKLFF | TGTGCCAGCAGTGCCGGACAGGCGAGAAATGAAAAACTGTTTTTT | . | TRBV2 | TRBD1 | TRBJ1-4
CASSPVGGGTSDTQYF | TGTGCCAGCTCACCAGTGGGGGGGGGCACGTCGGATACGCAGTATTTT | . | TRBV18 | . | TRBJ2-3
CAWSDNLGGEQYF | TGTGCCTGGAGTGATAACTTGGGAGGCGAGCAGTACTTC | . | TRBV30 | . | TRBJ2-7
CASIAGGNTEAFF | TGTGCCAGCATAGCCGGGGGGAACACTGAAGCTTTCTTT | . | TRBV11-2 | . | TRBJ1-1
CASRPAGTGESQPQHF | TGTGCCAGCAGGCCGGCCGGGACAGGGGAGAGTCAGCCCCAGCATTTT | . | TRBV28 | TRBD1 | TRBJ1-5
CASTDLGGPVQYF | TGTGCCAGCACTGACCTCGGGGGGCCGGTGCAGTACTTC | . | TRBV7-9 | . | TRBJ2-7
CASSFGLADSYEQYF | TGCGCCAGCAGCTTCGGCCTAGCGGACTCCTACGAGCAGTACTTC | . | TRBV5-1 | TRBD2 | TRBJ2-7